The 22 T cell receptor beta chains below all came from one sample that was sequenced in a study of T cell repertoires in cytomegalovirus infection. TCRdb reanalysed the reads using MiXCR and keeps one entry per CDR3 protein. The sample has about 400,000 distinct CDR3 sequences, roughly 18% seen once. The source material was PBMCs. These receptors were obtained from a human donor in good health (CMV status not recorded). Some clones in this sample may be carry-over from other donors' samples.

This clonotype was seen more than once but under ten times. The V gene is TRBV19, the J gene TRBJ1-1; D remains ambiguous. This CDR3 has 15 residues. The V end lost 0 bases, the J end lost 1 base, and 9 bases lay between the germline ends. CDR1 is LNHDA, CDR2 SQIVND, per germline (reference sequence). For the CDR3, the DNA is TGTGCCAGTAGTATAGATCCACAGCCGAACACTGAAGCTTTCTTT. This translates into CASSIDPQPNTEAFF.

This clonotype was observed a handful of times. The chain employs TRBV2 and TRBJ2-3; D is unresolved. The CDR3 consists of 14 residues. Trimming cost V 6 bases and J 4 bases, with 14 bases left between them. Germline V gene lookup returns CDR1 SNHLY and CDR2 FYNNEI. The chain's CDR3 is CASSLTEVPDTQYF. CDR3 nucleotides: TGTGCCAGCAGCCTGACCGAGGTTCCAGATACGCAGTATTTT. The full variable domain, with the rest looked up from reference TRBV2 and TRBJ2-3, is EPEVTQTPSHQVTQMGQEVILRCVPISNHLYFYWYRQILGQKVEFLVSFYNNEISEKSEIFDDQFSVERPDGSNFTLKIRSTKLEDSAMYFCASSLTEVPDTQYFGPGTRLTVL.

The sample holds many counts of this clonotype. The V call is TRBV7-2, the J call TRBJ1-2; TRBD1 might be the D (5 bases). The CDR3 is 14 amino acids. The germline gives CDR1 SGHTA, CDR2 FQGNSA. Between the trimmed V and J ends, which lost 5 bases and 4 bases, there was a span of 14 bases. The CDR3 DNA is TGTGCCAGCAGCGCCCAGGGAGATTCCTATGGCTACACCTTC. The encoded protein is CASSAQGDSYGYTF.

Remarks on this clonotype: It may be a read error: a sequence one base away is much more abundant. Here the CDR3 DNA reads TGTGCCAGCAATTTTCAAGATACGCAGTATTTT. This gives the protein CASNFQDTQYF. The chain links TRBV12-3 or TRBV12-4 to TRBJ2-3; unclear D gene. This CDR3 is built from 11 residues. V lost 7 bases and J 5 bases, leaving 7 bases between the germline ends.

In its sample, this clonotype was seen a few times. The chain combines TRBV12-3 or TRBV12-4 with TRBJ1-5; D gene unclear. V lost 7 bases, J lost 1 base, and 14 bases lay in between. The CDR3 contains 15 residues. The CDR3 DNA reads TGTGCCAGCACCCGCGGCACATTAAGCAATCAGCCCCAGCATTTT. Protein product: CASTRGTLSNQPQHF.

The V call is TRBV28, the J call TRBJ2-3; D possibly matches TRBD1 or TRBD2 (5 bases each). With 8 bases removed from V and 3 bases from J, the gap between germline ends came to 24 bases. This CDR3 is 17 amino acids long. The germline V gene encodes CDR1 MDHEN and CDR2 SYDVKM. As DNA, the CDR3 is TGTGCCAGCGCCCCTAATGCCTGGGGGACCCCGACAGATACGCAGTATTTT. The encoded protein is CASAPNAWGTPTDTQYF. Combining the CDR3 with reference TRBV28 and TRBJ2-3 gives the whole variable domain DVKVTQSSRYLVKRTGEKVFLECVQDMDHENMFWYRQDPGLGLRLIYFSYDVKMKEKGDIPEGYSVSREKKERFSLILESASTNQTSMYLCASAPNAWGTPTDTQYFGPGTRLTVL.

In its sample, this clonotype was seen many times. V gene TRBV11-2 combines with J gene TRBJ2-3; D unresolved. The germline gives CDR1 SGHAT, CDR2 FQNNGV. The V gene lost 1 base and the J gene lost 1 base, with 15 bases spanning the gap. The CDR3 loop spans 17 amino acids. The CDR3 here is CASSLGGFDRRTDTQYF. DNA of the CDR3: TGTGCCAGCAGCTTAGGAGGTTTCGACCGTCGCACAGATACGCAGTATTTT. Full variable domain (missing parts from reference TRBV11-2 and TRBJ2-3): EAGVAQSPRYKIIEKRQSVAFWCNPISGHATLYWYQQILGQGPKLLIQFQNNGVVDDSQLPKDRFSAERLKGVDSTLKIQPAKLEDSAVYLCASSLGGFDRRTDTQYFGPGTRLTVL.

V gene TRBV5-1 combines with J gene TRBJ2-1, with D tentatively TRBD2 (6 bases). The CDR3 contains 16 residues. CDR1 and CDR2 from the germline V gene are SGHRS and YFSETQ. The V gene lost 5 bases and the J gene lost 4 bases, with 19 bases spanning the gap. The CDR3 sequence is CASSHTGGSRYNEQFF. The CDR3 nucleotides are TGCGCCAGCAGTCACACAGGAGGGAGTAGATACAATGAGCAGTTCTTC. The complete variable domain, with remaining parts taken from reference TRBV5-1 and TRBJ2-1, reads KAGVTQTPRYLIKTRGQQVTLSCSPISGHRSVSWYQQTPGQGLQFLFEYFSETQRNKGNFPGRFSGRQFSNSRSEMNVSTLELGDSALYLCASSHTGGSRYNEQFFGPGTRLTVL.

The rearrangement links TRBV14 to TRBJ2-1, with 7 bases lining up with TRBD2. The germline V gene has CDR1 SGHDN and CDR2 FVKESK. This CDR3 has 15 residues. Losses at the gene ends were 1 base for V and 12 bases for J; bases not matched to a gene: 12. The CDR3 DNA reads as TGTGCCAGCAGCCAAGTCTCGGTAGCGGGTGCGCCGCAGTTCTTC. This sequence encodes CASSQVSVAGAPQFF.

The table lists this clonotype with a few counts. The chain combines TRBV20-1 with TRBJ2-1; no definite D call. Germline V CDR1 and CDR2: DFQATT, SNEGSKA (reference sequence). V was trimmed by 5 bases and J by 1 base, leaving 9 bases between them. The CDR3 totals 13 residues. CDR3 region: CSAPQVSYNEQFF. DNA for the CDR3: TGCAGTGCTCCGCAGGTTTCCTACAATGAGCAGTTCTTC.

This clonotype was observed a handful of times. The chain employs TRBV5-1 and TRBJ1-5; D unresolved. Per the germline V gene, CDR1 is SGHRS and CDR2 is YFSETQ. V dropped 4 bases and J dropped 4 bases, with 12 bases sitting between them. This CDR3 comprises 14 residues. CDR3 DNA sequence: TGCGCCAGCAGCCCGGAAGGGTTGAATCAGCCCCAGCATTTT. Translated, it gives CASSPEGLNQPQHF.

This clonotype was observed many times. The rearrangement joins TRBV28 to TRBJ1-2, with D perhaps TRBD1 (6 bases). The CDR3 is made up of 17 amino acids. Trimming left V 3 bases short and J 7 bases short, with 24 bases between. Germline values: CDR1 MDHEN, CDR2 SYDVKM. The DNA for the CDR3 is TGTGCCAGCAGTTTCCTTCCTCGACAGGCCTCTCCGGGTGGCTACACCTTC. Its protein product is CASSFLPRQASPGGYTF.

This clonotype appeared a few times. The rearrangement links TRBV6-1 to TRBJ2-5, with D perhaps TRBD1 (5 bases). Trimming left V 8 bases short and J 1 base short, with 11 bases between. CDR1 and CDR2 (germline): MNHNS, SASEGT. This CDR3 spans 13 amino acids. CDR3 amino acids: CASQGARQETQYF. DNA for the CDR3: TGTGCCAGCCAAGGGGCCCGCCAAGAGACCCAGTACTTC.

The chain is built from TRBV3-1 and TRBJ2-1; tentatively, D is TRBD2 (6 bases). The V and J ends lost 3 bases and 2 bases respectively, with 11 bases between them. Germline V lookup: CDR1 LGHDT, CDR2 YNNKEL (reference sequence). The CDR3 has 15 residues. CDR3 protein: CASSQTRTTYNEQFF. The CDR3 region has the DNA TGTGCCAGCAGCCAGACTAGAACCACCTACAATGAGCAGTTCTTC.

At least ten counts were recorded for this clonotype. The chain joins TRBV15 to TRBJ1-5, with unresolved D. The CDR3 sequence is 18 residues long. The V gene lost 0 bases and the J gene lost 0 bases, with 15 bases spanning the gap. Germline V lookup: CDR1 LNHNV, CDR2 YYDKDF (reference sequence). The CDR3 protein is CATSRDSFAIYSNQPQHF. Here the CDR3 DNA reads TGTGCCACCAGCAGAGATAGCTTCGCGATTTATAGCAATCAGCCCCAGCATTTT. The variable domain in full, completed from reference TRBV15 and TRBJ1-5, reads DAMVIQNPRYQVTQFGKPVTLSCSQTLNHNVMYWYQQKSSQAPKLLFHYYDKDFNNEADTPDNFQSRRPNTSFCFLDIRSPGLGDTAMYLCATSRDSFAIYSNQPQHFGDGTRLSIL.

The V gene is TRBV11-2, the J gene TRBJ1-6; D not certain. CDR1 and CDR2 (germline): SGHAT, FQNNGV. The CDR3 has 15 residues. V shed 1 base and J shed 8 bases, with 12 bases lying between them. The CDR3 region is CASSLGQSGHSPLHF. CDR3 in DNA: TGTGCCAGCAGCTTAGGGCAGTCCGGCCATTCACCCCTCCACTTT.

This clonotype came up many times. The chain recombines TRBV7-8 with TRBJ2-7; the D call may be TRBD1 or TRBD2 (5 bases each). CDR1 and CDR2 (germline): SGHVS, FQNEAQ. This CDR3 is 14 amino acids long. V lost 5 bases to trimming and J lost 3 bases, with 14 bases between them. The CDR3, as DNA: TGTGCCAGCAGCCCGGGACCTACAGGCTACGAGCAGTACTTC. Amino acid sequence: CASSPGPTGYEQYF.

The rearrangement uses TRBV28 and TRBJ1-4, with a weak D call TRBD1 (5 bases). V lost 0 bases and J lost 5, with 19 bases in between. The CDR3 consists of 18 residues. Per germline, CDR1 MDHEN and CDR2 SYDVKM. The chain's CDR3 is CASSLWAASGGGNEKLFF. The CDR3 coding sequence is TGTGCCAGCAGTTTATGGGCTGCCTCCGGGGGGGGGAATGAAAAACTGTTTTTT.

The chain employs TRBV20-1 and TRBJ2-3; 7 bases line up with TRBD2. J was trimmed by 0 bases and V by 7 bases; bases with no gene match: 10. The CDR3 runs to 15 residues. CDR1 and CDR2 (germline): DFQATT, SNEGSKA (reference sequence). CDR3 sequence (DNA): TGCAGTGGGGTTGGGAGCGGGGATAGCACAGATACGCAGTATTTT. Residues: CSGVGSGDSTDTQYF.

The genes are TRBV5-6 and TRBJ1-1; unclear D gene. CDR1 is SGHDT and CDR2 is YYEEEE in the germline V gene. V shed 3 bases and J shed 8 bases, with 8 bases lying between them. The CDR3 is 11 residues long. CDR3 DNA sequence: TGTGCCAGCAGCTCGGTCATCGAAGCTTTCTTT. This sequence encodes CASSSVIEAFF. Complete variable domain (other parts from reference TRBV5-6 and TRBJ1-1): DAGVTQSPTHLIKTRGQQVTLRCSPKSGHDTVSWYQQALGQGPQFIFQYYEEEERQRGNFPDRFSGHQFPNYSSELNVNALLLGDSALYLCASSSVIEAFFGQGTRLTVV.

In this sample, this clonotype turned up many times. V is TRBV27 and J is TRBJ1-1; D is unclear. The ends were cut back, 5 bases at V and 4 bases at J, with 11 bases in the middle. The CDR3 runs 13 residues. CDR1 MNHEY and CDR2 SMNVEV come from the germline V gene (reference sequence). This CDR3 is CASSPDWGTEAFF. DNA for the CDR3: TGTGCCAGCAGTCCAGATTGGGGCACTGAAGCTTTCTTT.

The J gene is TRBJ1-1, the V gene TRBV6-1, with D hard to call. This CDR3 spans 12 amino acids. Trimming stripped 4 bases from V and 1 base from J, with 4 bases between. Germline V lookup: CDR1 MNHNS, CDR2 SASEGT. Here the CDR3 reads CASSGTNTEAFF. The CDR3 coding sequence is TGTGCCAGCAGTGGGACGAACACTGAAGCTTTCTTT.